These 18 T cell receptor beta chains were sequenced from one sample in a study of blood T cell repertoires in COVID-19. Measured with immunoSEQ multiplex PCR; TCRdb has only the in-frame clones, and not every one. The sample records about 240,000 clones, 75% to 85% being singletons. Specimen: peripheral blood. Receptors originate from a human donor in a cohort sampled during active COVID-19.

This CDR3 reads CASSQTGGDQPQHF. DNA for the CDR3: TGTGCCAGCAGTCAGACAGGGGGCGATCAGCCCCAGCATTTT. The chain uses TRBV7-2 and TRBJ1-5, with 10 bases matching TRBD1. CDR1 and CDR2 (germline): SGHTA, FQGNSA. V dropped 6 bases and J dropped 5; count of bases not matched to a gene: 4. The CDR3 length is 14 residues.

V gene TRBV6-5 combines with J gene TRBJ1-5; 9 nucleotides agree with TRBD1. J lost 4 bases, V lost 4 bases, and 8 bases had no gene match. The CDR3 sequence is 16 residues long. CDR1 and CDR2 (germline): MNHEY, SVGAGI. The CDR3 protein is CASSFLQGARNQPQHF. CDR3 nucleotides: TGTGCCAGCAGTTTTTTACAGGGGGCGAGAAATCAGCCCCAGCATTTT.

This clone turned up a few times. This sequence joins TRBV27 and TRBJ1-3; the D gene is possibly TRBD1 (5 bases). Trimming shortened V by 5 bases and J by 0 bases, and 8 bases separated the two germline ends. CDR3 length: 14 amino acids. Germline V lookup: CDR1 MNHEY, CDR2 SMNVEV (reference sequence). The CDR3 sequence is CASSRTGSGNTIYF. In nucleotides, the CDR3 is TGTGCCAGCAGTCGTACAGGCTCTGGAAACACCATATATTTT.

This chain links TRBV4-1 with TRBJ1-6; TRBD1 matches 8 bases. CDR1 is MGHRA and CDR2 is YSYEKL in the germline V gene. V trimming: 0 bases; J trimming: 0 bases; junction bases outside the gene matches: 7. The CDR3 length is 19 residues. DNA for the CDR3: TGCGCCAGCAGCCAAGATCTAACCGACAGGGGCTCCTATAATTCACCCCTCCACTTT. Its protein is CASSQDLTDRGSYNSPLHF.

This chain links TRBV4-1 with TRBJ1-2; D gene uncertain. Germline CDR1 and CDR2: MGHRA and YSYEKL. The ends were cut back, 2 bases at V and 0 bases at J, with 7 bases in the middle. The CDR3 totals 14 residues. CDR3 in amino acids: CASSQTRSNYGYTF. Written as DNA, the CDR3 is TGCGCCAGCAGCCAAACCAGGTCTAACTATGGCTACACCTTC.

This clone was seen only a few times. This chain's CDR3 is CASSWDRDNSPLHF. In DNA, the CDR3 is TGTGCCAGCAGTTGGGACAGGGATAATTCACCCCTCCACTTT. The V gene is TRBV5-5, the J gene TRBJ1-6; 9 bases agree with TRBD1. Trimming cost V 5 bases and J 5 bases; bases outside gene matches: 2. The CDR3 is 14 residues long. CDR1 and CDR2 (germline): SGHKS, YYEKEE (reference sequence).

This clone appeared a single time. V is TRBV12-3 or TRBV12-4 and J is TRBJ1-6, with TRBD1 identical over 7 bases. Trimming at V came to 6 bases and at J to 7 bases, leaving 3 bases not matched to a gene. The length of the CDR3 is 13 residues. The CDR3 nucleotides are TGTGCCAGCAGCCGACAGGGAAATTCACCCCTCCACTTT. This sequence encodes CASSRQGNSPLHF.

V gene TRBV10-3 combines with J gene TRBJ1-2; 7 bases are a match to TRBD1. J lost 6 bases, V lost 11 bases, and 12 bases had no gene match. Germline assignment: CDR1 ENHRY and CDR2 SYGVKD. The CDR3 runs 13 residues. CDR3 protein: CASKGAGNDGYTF. In nucleotides, the CDR3 is TGTGCCTCCAAGGGGGCAGGGAACGATGGCTACACCTTC.

The chain combines TRBV7-9 with TRBJ1-1; 7 bases are a match to TRBD1. CDR1 SEHNR and CDR2 FQNEAQ come from the germline V gene (reference sequence). The V and J ends lost 5 bases and 3 bases, in that order; junction bases with no gene match: 9. This CDR3 contains 15 residues. CDR3 in amino acids: CASSLPTGMDTEAFF. The CDR3 DNA sequence: TGTGCCAGCAGCCTCCCGACAGGGATGGACACTGAAGCTTTCTTT.

The chain couples TRBV5-1 to TRBJ2-5, with TRBD1 identical over 9 bases. The CDR3 consists of 15 residues. Per germline, CDR1 SGHRS and CDR2 YFSETQ. V shed 4 bases and J 4 bases; nucleotides not matched to a gene: 8. CDR3 region: CASSRGQGRGETQYF. The CDR3 nucleotides are TGCGCCAGCAGCCGGGGACAGGGCAGGGGAGAGACCCAGTACTTC. The complete variable domain, with remaining parts taken from reference TRBV5-1 and TRBJ2-5, reads KAGVTQTPRYLIKTRGQQVTLSCSPISGHRSVSWYQQTPGQGLQFLFEYFSETQRNKGNFPGRFSGRQFSNSRSEMNVSTLELGDSALYLCASSRGQGRGETQYFGPGTRLLVL.

The V gene is TRBV6-1, the J gene TRBJ1-5; tentatively, D is TRBD1 (5 bases). The CDR3 covers 14 residues. Trimming stripped 3 bases from V and 5 bases from J, with 11 bases between. Germline CDR1 MNHNS, CDR2 SASEGT. The CDR3 DNA reads TGTGCCAGCAGTGATGGGGGGAGGTATCAGCCCCAGCATTTT. This sequence encodes CASSDGGRYQPQHF.

The chain joins TRBV12-3 or TRBV12-4 to TRBJ2-3; perhaps TRBD2 as D (6 bases). The CDR3 is 12 amino acids. Trimming took off 5 bases at V and 3 bases at J, with 6 bases between the two ends. In nucleotides, the CDR3 is TGTGCCAGCAGTGGGGGGACAGATACGCAGTATTTT. Its translation: CASSGGTDTQYF.

The chain employs TRBV12-5 and TRBJ2-1; 9 bases fit TRBD2. From germline, CDR1 is LGHNT and CDR2 FRNRAP. The J segment lost 5 bases and the V segment lost 6 bases, leaving 8 bases of the junction unmatched. This CDR3 region has 15 residues. CDR3 region: CASGSLAGNDNEQFF. The DNA for the CDR3 is TGTGCTAGTGGATCTCTAGCGGGGAATGACAATGAGCAGTTCTTC.

The J gene is TRBJ1-2, the V gene TRBV7-9, with TRBD1 matching over 10 bases. This CDR3 is built from 14 residues. V lost 5 bases, J lost 4 bases, and 4 bases stayed unmatched. CDR1 and CDR2 (germline): SEHNR, FQNEAQ (reference sequence). The CDR3 reads CASSQGQGPYGYTF. CDR3 in DNA: TGTGCCAGCAGCCAGGGACAGGGGCCCTATGGCTACACCTTC.

The chain joins TRBV10-3 to TRBJ2-1; the match to TRBD1 covers 9 bases. Looked up from germline, CDR1 is ENHRY and CDR2 is SYGVKD. The junction had 10 bases not matched to a gene; V was cut back by 3 bases and J by 4 bases. There are 17 residues in the CDR3. CDR3 loop: CAISDFGTGRAYNEQFF. As DNA, the CDR3 is TGTGCCATCAGTGATTTTGGGACAGGGAGGGCTTACAATGAGCAGTTCTTC.

The chain couples TRBV12-5 to TRBJ2-5; tentatively, D is TRBD1 (5 bases). This CDR3 region has 16 residues. Germline loops: CDR1 LGHNT, CDR2 FRNRAP. Between the trimmed V and J ends, which lost 5 bases and 5 bases, there was a span of 21 bases. The CDR3 DNA reads as TGTGCTAGTGGTCCAGCAGACAGCCGGCCGCAGGAGACCCAGTACTTC. Protein sequence: CASGPADSRPQETQYF.

This chain links TRBV10-3 with TRBJ2-2, with 15 bases fitting TRBD2. Germline V gene data show CDR1 as ENHRY and CDR2 as SYGVKD. The CDR3 sequence is 17 residues long. After removal of 7 bases from V and 3 bases from J, the junction contained 6 bases not matched to a gene. As DNA, the CDR3 is TGTGCCATCAAGGGACTAGCGGGAGGAGGCGACACCGGGGAGCTGTTTTTT. Translation: CAIKGLAGGGDTGELFF.

The CDR3 DNA reads TGTGCCACCAGTCACGGAGGCCGCCGCACAGATACGCAGTATTTT. Translation gives CATSHGGRRTDTQYF. The V gene is TRBV24-1, the J gene TRBJ2-3; tentatively, D is TRBD2 (5 bases). Looked up from germline, CDR1 is KGHDR and CDR2 is SFDVKD. The V end was cut by 6 bases, the J end by 1 base, with 13 bases between. This CDR3 is 15 amino acids long.